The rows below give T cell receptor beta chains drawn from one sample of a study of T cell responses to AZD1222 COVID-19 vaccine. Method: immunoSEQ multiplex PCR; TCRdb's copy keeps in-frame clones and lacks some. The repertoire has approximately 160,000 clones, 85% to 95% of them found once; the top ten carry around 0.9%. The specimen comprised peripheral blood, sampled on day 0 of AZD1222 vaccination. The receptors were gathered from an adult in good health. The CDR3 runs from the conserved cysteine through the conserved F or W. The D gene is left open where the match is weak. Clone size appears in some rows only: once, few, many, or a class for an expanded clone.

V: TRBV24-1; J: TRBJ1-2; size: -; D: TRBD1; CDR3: CATSDPHRGGYGYTF; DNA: TGTGCCACCAGTGATCCCCACAGGGGAGGGTATGGCTACACCTTC
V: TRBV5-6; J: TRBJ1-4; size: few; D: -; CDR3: CASSLAGTPNEKLFF; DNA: TGTGCCAGCAGCTTGGCAGGGACCCCTAATGAAAAACTGTTTTTT
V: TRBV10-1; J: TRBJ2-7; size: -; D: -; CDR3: CAKGGREDNYEQYF; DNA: TGCGCCAAGGGGGGGAGGGAGGATAACTACGAGCAGTACTTC
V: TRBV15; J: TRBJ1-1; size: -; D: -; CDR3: CATSRDRTYMNTEAFF; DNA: TGTGCCACCAGCAGAGATCGGACATACATGAACACTGAAGCTTTCTTT
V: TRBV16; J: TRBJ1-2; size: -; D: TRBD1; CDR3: CASSLVDRGDYGYTF; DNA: TGTGCCAGCAGCCTCGTCGACAGGGGCGACTATGGCTACACCTTC
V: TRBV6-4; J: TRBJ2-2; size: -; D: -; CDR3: CASSDGFGELFF; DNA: TGTGCCAGCAGTGACGGGTTCGGGGAGCTGTTTTTT
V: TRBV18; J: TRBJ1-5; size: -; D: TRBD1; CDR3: CASSPGTGRSGQPQHF; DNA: TGTGCCAGCTCACCCGGGACAGGGAGGTCAGGTCAGCCCCAGCATTTT
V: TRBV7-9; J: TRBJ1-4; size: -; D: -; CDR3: CASSSTRGKLFF; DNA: TGTGCCAGCAGTTCTACCAGGGGAAAACTGTTTTTT
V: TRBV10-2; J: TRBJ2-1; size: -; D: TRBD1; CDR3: CASSQPTGVKIDEQFF; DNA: TGCGCCAGCAGTCAACCAACAGGGGTGAAAATCGATGAGCAGTTCTTC
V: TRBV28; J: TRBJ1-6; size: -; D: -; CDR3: CASSSPVGNPLHF; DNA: TGTGCCAGCAGCTCACCTGTCGGCAACCCCCTCCACTTT
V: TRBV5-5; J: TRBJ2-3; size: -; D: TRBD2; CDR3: CASSLGLAGGQDTQYF; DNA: TGTGCCAGCAGTCTCGGACTAGCGGGGGGGCAAGATACGCAGTATTTT
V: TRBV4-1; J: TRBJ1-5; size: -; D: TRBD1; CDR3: CASSQDGQGDQPQHF; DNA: TGCGCCAGCAGCCAAGATGGACAGGGGGATCAGCCCCAGCATTTT
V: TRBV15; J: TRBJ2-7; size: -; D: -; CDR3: CATSRELRGWEEQYF; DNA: TGTGCCACCAGCAGAGAACTCAGGGGTTGGGAGGAGCAGTACTTC
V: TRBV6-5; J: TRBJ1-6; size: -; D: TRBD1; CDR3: CASSFTGEYNSPLHF; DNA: TGTGCCAGCAGTTTCACAGGGGAGTATAATTCACCCCTCCACTTT
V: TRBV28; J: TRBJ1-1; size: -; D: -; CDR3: CASSLGGFRPIGMAFF; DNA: TGTGCCAGCAGTTTAGGGGGTTTCCGACCTATTGGCATGGCTTTCTTT
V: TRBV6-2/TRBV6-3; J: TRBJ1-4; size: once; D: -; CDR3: CASSYLASGYEKLFF; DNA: TGTGCCAGCAGTTACTTGGCGTCAGGGTATGAAAAACTGTTTTTT
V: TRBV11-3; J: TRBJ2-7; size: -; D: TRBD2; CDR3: CASSESPGGPYEQYF; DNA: TGTGCCAGCAGTGAAAGCCCGGGGGGGCCTTACGAGCAGTACTTC
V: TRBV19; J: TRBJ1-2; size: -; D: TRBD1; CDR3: CASTGDRGNYGYTF; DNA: TGTGCCAGTACCGGGGACAGGGGAAACTATGGCTACACCTTC
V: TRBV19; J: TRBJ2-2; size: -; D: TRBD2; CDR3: CASSIISGGSRTGELFF; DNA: TGTGCCAGTAGTATTATTAGCGGGGGGTCGAGGACCGGGGAGCTGTTTTTT
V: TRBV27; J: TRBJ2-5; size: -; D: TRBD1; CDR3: CASRATGAGETQYF; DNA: TGTGCCAGCAGGGCCACAGGGGCAGGGGAGACCCAGTACTTC
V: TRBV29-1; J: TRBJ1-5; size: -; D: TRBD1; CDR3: CSVEHPRGLSAQPQHF; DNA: TGCAGCGTTGAACACCCGAGGGGGCTTTCGGCTCAGCCCCAGCATTTT
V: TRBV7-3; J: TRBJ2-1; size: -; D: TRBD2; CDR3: CASSVVGGGGNEQFF; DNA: TGTGCCAGCAGCGTAGTAGGCGGGGGAGGAAATGAGCAGTTCTTC
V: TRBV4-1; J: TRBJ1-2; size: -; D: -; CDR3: CASSQEGLLVGYTF; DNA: TGCGCCAGCAGCCAAGAGGGGCTACTCGTTGGCTACACCTTC
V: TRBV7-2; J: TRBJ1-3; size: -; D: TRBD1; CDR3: CASSFTGGAGNTIYF; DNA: TGTGCCAGCAGCTTTACAGGGGGCGCAGGAAACACCATATATTTT
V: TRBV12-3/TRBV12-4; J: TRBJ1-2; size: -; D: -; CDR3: CASSLDPGYGYTF; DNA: TGTGCCAGCAGTTTAGACCCCGGCTATGGCTACACCTTC